The TCR beta chain described here comes from a study of blood T cell repertoires in COVID-19. The data were produced by immunoSEQ multiplex PCR, yet TCRdb's version contains in-frame clones alone and is incomplete. Of around 24,000 clones listed, about 84% were seen once; the top ten hold around half. Trimming pared 4 bases from V and 0 bases from J, leaving 17 bases between. This CDR3 contains 17 residues. Per the germline V gene, CDR1 is SGHRS and CDR2 is YFSETQ. This clonotype was obtained from a man aged 45-60 years with active or convalescent COVID-19. This chain uses TRBV5-1 with TRBJ2-1; D ambiguous. Sequenced material: peripheral blood. The CDR3 protein is CASSLTTQQYSYNEQFF. CDR3 DNA: TGCGCCAGCAGCCTAACCACTCAACAGTACTCCTACAATGAGCAGTTCTTC.